This TCR beta chain was sequenced during a study of beta chain features in type 1 diabetes. The CDR3 spans 11 residues. Per germline, CDR1 LNHNV and CDR2 YYDKDF (reference sequence). The germline V and J ends were trimmed by 10 bases and 3 bases, with 9 bases remaining between them. Study-wide points: People with Type 1 diabetes carried modestly yet significantly shorter TCRB CDR3s in all four CD4+ subsets.

Details on this clone: Antigen: not known.

The whole isolated RNA underwent reverse transcription, so sequencing captured expressed TCRB transcripts. Libraries were prepared by immunoSEQ multiplex PCR; TCRdb keeps only in-frame clonotypes and omits some of them. The sample has 100,000 to 150,000 clones; around 17% are singletons. The TCR originated in a man aged 25 to 40 with type 1 diabetes. Sequencing used central memory CD4+ T cells from blood. This chain uses TRBV15 with TRBJ1-1, with unresolved D. This CDR3 reads CASGKDTEAFF. The CDR3 DNA follows: TGTGCCAGCGGTAAGGACACTGAAGCTTTCTTT.